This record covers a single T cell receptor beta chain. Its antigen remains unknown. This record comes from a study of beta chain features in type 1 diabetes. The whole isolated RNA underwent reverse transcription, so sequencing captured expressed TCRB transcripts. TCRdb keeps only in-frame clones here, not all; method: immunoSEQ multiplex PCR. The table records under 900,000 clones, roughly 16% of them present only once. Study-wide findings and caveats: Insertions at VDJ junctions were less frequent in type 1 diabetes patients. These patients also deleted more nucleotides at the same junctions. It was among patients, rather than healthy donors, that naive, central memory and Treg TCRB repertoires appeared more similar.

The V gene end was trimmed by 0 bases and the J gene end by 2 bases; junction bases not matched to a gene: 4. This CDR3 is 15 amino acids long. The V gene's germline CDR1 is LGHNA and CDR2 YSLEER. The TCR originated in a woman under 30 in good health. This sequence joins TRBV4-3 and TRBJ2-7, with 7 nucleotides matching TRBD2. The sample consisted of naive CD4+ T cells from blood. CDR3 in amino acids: CASSQDSGYTYEQYF. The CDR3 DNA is TGCGCCAGCAGCCAAGATAGCGGGTATACCTACGAGCAGTACTTC.